This TCR beta chain is from a study of blood T cell repertoires in COVID-19. The table came from immunoSEQ multiplex PCR; TCRdb's copy has only in-frame clones and leaves some out. This table holds 100,000 to 150,000 clones, 75% to 85% found once. The sequencing sample was made of peripheral blood. The sequence derives from a man aged 40-50 years with active or convalescent COVID-19.

The CDR3 protein is CASSLRTNTEAFF. In nucleotides, the CDR3 is TGTGCCAGCAGCTTAAGAACTAACACTGAAGCTTTCTTT. The chain joins TRBV7-8 to TRBJ1-1, with unresolved D. Trimming shortened V by 2 bases and J by 2 bases, and 6 bases separated the two germline ends. The CDR3 length is 13 residues. Germline-derived CDR1 and CDR2 are SGHVS and FQNEAQ.